This TCR beta chain was identified during a study of blood T cell repertoires in COVID-19. Overall study context: The study drew acute and convalescent COVID-19 samples from the United States, Italy and Spain. Nucleic acid was either cDNA or gDNA, and it came from T cells, B-cell-depleted T cells, or PBMCs.

This CDR3 is built from 13 residues. V lost 2 bases and J 4 bases, leaving 9 bases between the germline ends. Germline loops: CDR1 MNHEY, CDR2 SVGAGI. Authors' data handling: Amplification of reference gene primers was used by the study to estimate nucleated cell counts. Sequencing used immunoSEQ multiplex PCR; TCRdb keeps in-frame clones, though not all of them. V and J calls and clone size are those listed in that table; D and trimming were worked out from the DNA. In the table there are a few hundred thousand clones, around three quarters of which are singletons. Material: peripheral blood. The chain is built from TRBV6-5 and TRBJ2-7, with D maybe TRBD2 (5 bases). This clonotype originated in a woman aged 70-85 years with acute or convalescent COVID-19. The CDR3 region is CASSYNGEYEQYF. The CDR3 DNA reads as TGTGCCAGCAGTTACAACGGGGAATACGAGCAGTACTTC.